A selection of T cell receptor beta chains follows, all from one sample in a study of beta chain features in type 1 diabetes. Sequenced by immunoSEQ multiplex PCR; TCRdb stores in-frame clones only, minus some. The table includes tens of thousands of clones, about 66% detected once. The sample taken for sequencing was Tregs from blood. Receptors were obtained from a woman younger than 30 with type 1 diabetes. CDR3s include the opening cysteine and the closing phenylalanine or tryptophan. The order of the fields is V gene, J gene, CDR3 length, CDR3 protein.

>TRBV6-5|TRBJ1-2|12
CASRDRSYGYTF
>TRBV15|TRBJ2-1|12
CATSMAGDEQFF
>TRBV28|TRBJ1-2|12
CASSPANYGYTF
>TRBV7-9|TRBJ2-6|14
CASTRTGRANVLTF
>TRBV5-1|TRBJ2-4|13
CASSFEGVNIQYF
>TRBV6-5|TRBJ2-3|16
CASSSGLAGGRDTQYF
>TRBV13|.|16
CASSSRTSGFTYEQYF
>TRBV7-9|TRBJ2-7|13
CASSSTPLPEQYF
>TRBV5-1|TRBJ2-7|15
CASSLYSSGSYEQYF
>TRBV28|TRBJ2-4|17
CASSPPHSGRAKNIQYF
>TRBV7-9|TRBJ2-7|13
CASSLGPEVGQYF
>TRBV19|TRBJ2-7|16
CASSMGHNRWPYEQYF
>TRBV15|TRBJ2-1|17
CATSRSLTSGGGNEQFF
>TRBV7-8|TRBJ2-5|13
CASSRRDQGSQYF
>TRBV5-4|TRBJ1-4|14
CASSTGVTNEKLFF
>TRBV7-9|TRBJ1-6|15
CASSLPDRGTSPLHF
>TRBV7-2|TRBJ2-5|15
CASTQFSGREETQYF